This T cell receptor beta chain derives from a study of blood T cells in healthy people across ages. It was with a sample-barcoded 5' primer and a J-beta primer mix that a second PCR of about 6 to 12 cycles was run. All cDNA molecules were each tagged by a template-switch adaptor with 12 random nucleotides. From each sample, at least 2.5 million paired-end reads containing CDR3 were obtained. MiXCR was run by TCRdb on the 5' RACE reads, yielding one entry per CDR3 protein. The data contain about 1.1 million distinct CDR3 sequences, roughly two fifths of them seen just once; the ten biggest clones take up over 10%. Samples each yielded at least 5.5 micrograms of total RNA. The TCR originated in a man aged 18 to 29 in good health. The sequencing sample was made of blood.

For the CDR3, the DNA is TGTGCCATCAGTGAGGTGCAGGGCGTCTCTGGAAACACCATATATTTT. Translating it yields CAISEVQGVSGNTIYF. The chain is built from TRBV10-3 and TRBJ1-3; D is perhaps TRBD1 (5 bases). Trimming pared 2 bases from V and 0 bases from J, leaving 11 bases between. Germline assignment: CDR1 ENHRY and CDR2 SYGVKD. The CDR3 loop spans 16 amino acids.